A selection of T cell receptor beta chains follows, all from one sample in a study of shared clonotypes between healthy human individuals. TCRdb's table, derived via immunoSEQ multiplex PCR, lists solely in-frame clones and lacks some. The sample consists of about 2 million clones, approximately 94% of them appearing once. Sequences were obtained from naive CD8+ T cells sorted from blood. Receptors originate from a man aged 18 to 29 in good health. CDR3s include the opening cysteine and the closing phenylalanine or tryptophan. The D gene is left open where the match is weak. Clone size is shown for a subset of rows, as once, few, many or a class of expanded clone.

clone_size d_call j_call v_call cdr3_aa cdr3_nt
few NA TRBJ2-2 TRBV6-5 CASSYGINTGELFF TGTGCCAGCAGTTACGGGATTAACACCGGGGAGCTGTTTTTT
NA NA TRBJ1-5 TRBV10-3 CAISEAQGNQPQHF TGTGCCATCAGTGAGGCCCAGGGGAATCAGCCCCAGCATTTT
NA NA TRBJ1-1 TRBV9 CASSPQPPGGNTEAFF TGTGCCAGCAGCCCTCAACCCCCTGGGGGAAACACTGAAGCTTTCTTT
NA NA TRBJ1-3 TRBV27 CASSLTQQSTGNTIYF TGTGCCAGCAGTTTGACCCAACAGTCGACTGGAAACACCATATATTTT
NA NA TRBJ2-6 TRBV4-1 CASSQRDTYSGANVLTF TGCGCCAGCAGCCAGCGGGACACCTACTCTGGGGCCAACGTCCTGACTTTC
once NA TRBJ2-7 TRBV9 CASSVGGNTYEQYF TGTGCCAGCAGCGTGGGTGGGAATACCTACGAGCAGTACTTC
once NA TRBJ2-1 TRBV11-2 CASSFLYEQFF TGTGCCAGCAGCTTCCTCTATGAGCAGTTCTTC
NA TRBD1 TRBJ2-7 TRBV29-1 CSASTGGYEQYF TGCAGCGCATCGACAGGGGGATACGAGCAGTACTTC
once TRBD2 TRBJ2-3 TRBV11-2 CASSLLAGSTDTQYF TGTGCCAGCAGCCTATTAGCGGGAAGCACAGATACGCAGTATTTT
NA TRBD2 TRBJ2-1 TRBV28 CASRRGLAGAEQFF TGTGCCAGCAGAAGGGGACTAGCGGGAGCTGAGCAGTTCTTC
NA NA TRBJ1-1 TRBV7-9 CASSPLGGDTEAFF TGTGCCAGCAGCCCACTGGGGGGCGACACTGAAGCTTTCTTT
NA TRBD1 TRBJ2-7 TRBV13 CASRDSLSYEQYF TGTGCCAGCCGGGACAGCCTCTCCTACGAGCAGTACTTC
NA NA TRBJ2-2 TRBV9 CASSPPGNTGELFF TGTGCCAGCAGCCCCCCTGGGAACACCGGGGAGCTGTTTTTT
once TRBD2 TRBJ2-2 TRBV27 CASRVSGGAGELFF TGTGCCAGCAGAGTGAGCGGGGGGGCCGGGGAGCTGTTTTTT
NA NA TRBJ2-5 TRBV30 CAWDSSQETQYF TGTGCCTGGGACAGTTCTCAAGAGACCCAGTACTTC
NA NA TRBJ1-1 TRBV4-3 CASSPRQGWTEAFF TGCGCCAGCAGCCCAAGGCAGGGTTGGACTGAAGCTTTCTTT
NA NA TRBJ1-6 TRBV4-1 CASSQEVTGANYNSPLHF TGCGCCAGCAGCCAAGAGGTCACAGGAGCGAACTATAATTCACCCCTCCACTTT
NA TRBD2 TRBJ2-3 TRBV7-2 CASSYPLGAGADLTDTQYF TGTGCCAGCAGCTACCCGCTCGGAGCGGGAGCGGACCTCACAGATACGCAGTATTTT
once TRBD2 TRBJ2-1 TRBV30 CAWSATSGGPLGNEQFF TGTGCCTGGAGTGCGACTAGCGGGGGGCCACTCGGGAATGAGCAGTTCTTC
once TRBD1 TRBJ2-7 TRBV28 CASSFLRGQAEQYF TGTGCCAGCAGTTTCCTCAGGGGGCAAGCCGAGCAGTACTTC
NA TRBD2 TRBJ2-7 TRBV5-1 CASSLGLAAGWSEQYF TGCGCCAGCAGCTTGGGACTAGCAGCGGGGTGGAGCGAGCAGTACTTC
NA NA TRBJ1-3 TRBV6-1 CASSPGQTPGNTIYF TGTGCCAGCAGTCCCGGACAGACACCTGGAAACACCATATATTTT
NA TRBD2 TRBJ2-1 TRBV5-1 CASSLLAGDYNEQFF TGCGCCAGCAGTTTACTAGCGGGGGACTACAATGAGCAGTTCTTC
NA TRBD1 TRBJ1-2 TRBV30 CAWSALTWTGGADYGYTF TGTGCCTGGAGTGCACTCACTTGGACAGGGGGCGCGGACTATGGCTACACCTTC
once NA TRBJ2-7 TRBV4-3 CASSHDTGTAYEQYF TGCGCCAGCAGCCACGATACCGGGACTGCCTACGAGCAGTACTTC
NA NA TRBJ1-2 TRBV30 CAWIGGANYGYTF TGTGCCTGGATTGGGGGGGCCAACTATGGCTACACCTTC
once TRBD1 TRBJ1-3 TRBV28 CASRPQGASGNTIYF TGTGCCAGCAGGCCGCAGGGGGCAAGTGGAAACACCATATATTTT
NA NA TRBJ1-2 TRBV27 CASSFEGYYGYTF TGTGCCAGCAGTTTCGAGGGGTACTATGGCTACACCTTC
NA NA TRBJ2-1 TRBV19 CASSIAEGAEQFF TGTGCCAGTAGTATAGCCGAGGGCGCTGAGCAGTTCTTC
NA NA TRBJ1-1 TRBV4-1 CASSLVTVNTEAFF TGCGCCAGCAGCCTCGTGACGGTGAACACTGAAGCTTTCTTT
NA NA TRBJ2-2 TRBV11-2 CASSLDVTGELFF TGTGCCAGCAGCTTAGATGTGACCGGGGAGCTGTTTTTT
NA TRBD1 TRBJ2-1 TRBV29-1 CSVETGQGNEQFF TGCAGCGTTGAGACAGGACAGGGCAATGAGCAGTTCTTC
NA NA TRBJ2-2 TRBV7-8 CASSLGAGTGELFF TGTGCCAGCAGCTTAGGGGCAGGCACCGGGGAGCTGTTTTTT